Below, 13 T cell receptor beta chains from the same sample are listed, as sequenced in a study of somatic mutations in cytotoxic T cells in rheumatoid arthritis. Assay used: immunoSEQ multiplex PCR; TCRdb lists only in-frame clones, some missing. The table lists fewer than 20,000 clones, 82% of them singletons. Sequencing was performed on CD8+ T cells sorted from blood. The receptors stem from a woman between 45 and 60 years old with rheumatoid arthritis.

The V and J genes are TRBV9 and TRBJ2-1; D might be TRBD2 (6 bases). V was trimmed by 3 bases and J by 0 bases, leaving 25 bases between them. This CDR3 has 20 amino acids. Germline V lookup: CDR1 SGDLS, CDR2 YYNGEE. Here the CDR3 reads CASSGPSVTNSPSSYNEQFF. The CDR3 region has the DNA TGTGCCAGCAGCGGCCCTAGCGTCACAAATTCCCCAAGCTCCTACAATGAGCAGTTCTTC.

The rearrangement joins TRBV6-1 to TRBJ1-1, with a possible D match to TRBD1 (5 bases). CDR1 MNHNS and CDR2 SASEGT come from the germline V gene. The CDR3 runs to 15 residues. Deletions cut 2 bases from V and 4 bases from J, with 14 bases between. The CDR3 loop reads CASSEYGGSGTEAFF. In DNA, the CDR3 is TGTGCCAGCAGTGAATACGGGGGATCGGGCACTGAAGCTTTCTTT.

V is TRBV5-5 and J is TRBJ2-7; 11 bases fit TRBD1. CDR1 and CDR2 from the germline V gene are SGHKS and YYEKEE (reference sequence). V lost 2 bases, J lost 2 bases, and 3 bases stayed unmatched. The CDR3 contains 15 residues. Written as DNA, the CDR3 is TGTGCCAGCAGCTTCACGGGACAGGGGGCCTACGAGCAGTACTTC. It specifies CASSFTGQGAYEQYF.

The CDR3 reads CASSAREAYEQYF. Here the CDR3 DNA reads TGTGCCAGCAGCGCCCGGGAGGCTTACGAGCAGTACTTC. The gene calls are TRBV7-9 and TRBJ2-7; 7 bases map to TRBD2. CDR3 length: 13 amino acids. Looked up from germline, CDR1 is SEHNR and CDR2 is FQNEAQ (reference sequence). The J segment lost 4 bases and the V segment lost 5 bases, leaving 5 bases of the junction unmatched.

The chain uses TRBV27 and TRBJ2-3, with 8 nucleotides matching TRBD2. The CDR3 contains 16 residues. The V and J ends lost 5 bases and 2 bases, in that order; junction bases with no gene match: 9. CDR1 is MNHEY and CDR2 is SMNVEV in the germline V gene (reference sequence). CDR3 sequence (DNA): TGTGCCAGCAGTGGCCCCGCGGGGGGTTACACAGATACGCAGTATTTT. As protein: CASSGPAGGYTDTQYF.

The chain is built from TRBV28 and TRBJ1-6; the match to TRBD1 covers 10 bases. The ends lost 3 bases at V and 5 bases at J; junction bases unmatched: 7. Germline V gene sequence: CDR1 MDHEN, CDR2 SYDVKM. The CDR3 covers 17 residues. Here the CDR3 reads CASSFTLGQGDNSPLHF. In DNA form, the CDR3 reads TGTGCCAGCAGTTTTACCCTCGGACAGGGGGATAATTCACCCCTCCACTTT.

The chain recombines TRBV5-1 with TRBJ1-2, with D possibly matching TRBD1 (6 bases). The CDR3 length is 15 residues. V dropped 4 bases and J dropped 6 bases, with 19 bases sitting between them. Germline V CDR1 and CDR2: SGHRS, YFSETQ. The CDR3 coding sequence is TGCGCCAGCAGCCCTAGGACAGCGGAGGGCCATGGCTACACCTTC. It is translated as CASSPRTAEGHGYTF.

The J gene is TRBJ2-3, the V gene TRBV28; no reliable D call. The germline CDR1 and CDR2 sequences are MDHEN and SYDVKM. V lost 2 bases and J 2 bases, leaving 8 bases between the germline ends. The CDR3 runs 14 residues. CDR3 bases: TGTGCCAGCAGTTTAGGATCCTACACAGATACGCAGTATTTT. Its protein is CASSLGSYTDTQYF.

The count of this clone is one. The rearrangement uses TRBV19 and TRBJ2-1; D is possibly TRBD2 (6 bases). The CDR3 has 13 amino acids. Germline lookup yields CDR1 LNHDA and CDR2 SQIVND (reference sequence). The germline V and J ends were trimmed by 3 bases and 6 bases, with 9 bases remaining between them. The CDR3 region has the DNA TGTGCCAGTAGTATGGGAGGAGCCAATGAGCAGTTCTTC. It yields the protein CASSMGGANEQFF.

V usage is TRBV6-6 and J usage is TRBJ2-1; 8 positions agree with TRBD2. This CDR3 has 12 amino acids. Unmatched junction bases numbered 3, after V lost 0 bases and J lost 14 bases. Germline assignment: CDR1 MNHNY and CDR2 SVGAGI (reference sequence). The CDR3 protein is CASSYSPGGEFF. The CDR3 DNA reads TGTGCCAGCAGTTACTCCCCGGGGGGGGAGTTCTTC.

The chain joins TRBV7-2 to TRBJ2-2; the D is unclear. The V gene's germline CDR1 is SGHTA and CDR2 FQGNSA. CDR3 length equals 13 residues. V was clipped by 3 bases and J by 3 bases, with 5 bases between them. The CDR3 coding sequence is TGTGCCAGCAGCTTCGAATACACCGGGGAGCTGTTTTTT. The encoded protein is CASSFEYTGELFF.

This clone has only a few counts. The gene calls are TRBV29-1 and TRBJ1-1; the D is unclear. This CDR3 has 11 amino acids. V was cut by 0 bases and J by 11 bases, with 10 bases left in between. Germline V lookup: CDR1 SQVTM, CDR2 ANQGSEA. The CDR3 loop is CSVEEWGDAFF. CDR3 nucleotides: TGCAGCGTTGAAGAATGGGGTGACGCTTTCTTT.

The chain is built from TRBV9 and TRBJ2-7; D ambiguous. The CDR3 totals 15 residues. The V and J ends lost 0 bases and 6 bases respectively, with 16 bases between them. Germline V gives CDR1 SGDLS, CDR2 YYNGEE. CDR3 coding DNA: TGTGCCAGCAGCGTAGGGGCCTCCGCCGCCCTCGAGCAGTACTTC. Translating gives CASSVGASAALEQYF. Looking up the rest from reference TRBV9 and TRBJ2-7 gives the full variable domain: DSGVTQTPKHLITATGQRVTLRCSPRSGDLSVYWYQQSLDQGLQFLIQYYNGEERAKGNILERFSAQQFPDLHSELNLSSLELGDSALYFCASSVGASAALEQYFGPGTRLTVT.